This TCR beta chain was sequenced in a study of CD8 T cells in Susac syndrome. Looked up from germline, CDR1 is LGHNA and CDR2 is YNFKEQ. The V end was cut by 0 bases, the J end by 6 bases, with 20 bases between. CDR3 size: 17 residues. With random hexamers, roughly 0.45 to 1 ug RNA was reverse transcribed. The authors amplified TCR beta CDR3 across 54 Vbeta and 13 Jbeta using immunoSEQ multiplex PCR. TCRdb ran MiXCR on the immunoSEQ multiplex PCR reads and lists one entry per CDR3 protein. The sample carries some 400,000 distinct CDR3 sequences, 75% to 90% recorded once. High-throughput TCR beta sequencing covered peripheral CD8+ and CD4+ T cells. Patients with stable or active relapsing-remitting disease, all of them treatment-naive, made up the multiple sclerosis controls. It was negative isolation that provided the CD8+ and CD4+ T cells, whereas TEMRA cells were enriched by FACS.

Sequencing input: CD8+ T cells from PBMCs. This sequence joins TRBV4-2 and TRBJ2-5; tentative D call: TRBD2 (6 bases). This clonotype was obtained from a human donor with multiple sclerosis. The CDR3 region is CASSQDRSGATSKTQYF. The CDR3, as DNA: TGTGCCAGCAGCCAAGATCGGTCCGGGGCGACTAGTAAGACCCAGTACTTC.